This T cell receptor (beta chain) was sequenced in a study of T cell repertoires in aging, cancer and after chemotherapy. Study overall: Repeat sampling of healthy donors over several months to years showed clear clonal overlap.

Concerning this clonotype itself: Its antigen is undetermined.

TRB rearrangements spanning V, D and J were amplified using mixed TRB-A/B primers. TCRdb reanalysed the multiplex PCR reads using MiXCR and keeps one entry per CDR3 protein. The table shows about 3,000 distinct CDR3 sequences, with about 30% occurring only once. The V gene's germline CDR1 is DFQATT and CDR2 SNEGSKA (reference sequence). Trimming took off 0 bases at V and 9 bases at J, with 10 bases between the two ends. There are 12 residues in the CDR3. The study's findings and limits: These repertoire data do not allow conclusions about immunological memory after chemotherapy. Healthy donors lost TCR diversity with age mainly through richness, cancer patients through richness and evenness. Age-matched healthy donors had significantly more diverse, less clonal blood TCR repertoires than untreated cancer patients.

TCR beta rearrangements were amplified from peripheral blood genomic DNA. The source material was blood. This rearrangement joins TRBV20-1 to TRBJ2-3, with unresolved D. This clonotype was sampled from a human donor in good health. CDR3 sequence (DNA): TGCAGTGCTAGAGATCAGTCTAACACGCAGTATTTT. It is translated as CSARDQSNTQYF.